Included here is one T cell receptor (beta chain) sequence, with context. The antigen remains undetermined. Primers: 60 Vbeta forward and 13 Jbeta reverse. Sequenced by immunoSEQ multiplex PCR; TCRdb stores in-frame clones only, minus some. The sample records around 120,000 clones, roughly 71% being singletons. Germline V gives CDR1 SGHNT, CDR2 YYREEE (reference sequence). The germline V and J ends were trimmed by 0 bases and 3 bases, with 9 bases remaining between them. The CDR3 runs to 14 residues. This sample was included in a study of cytomegalovirus exposure and HLA in healthy donors. The study, taken as a whole, reports: Certain indistinguishable V segments, among them TRBV6-2 and TRBV6-3, were excluded.

The chain links TRBV5-4 to TRBJ2-5; possibly TRBD2 for D (5 bases). This TCR derives from a man in his forties in good health and CMV-seropositive. Source material: PBMCs. The CDR3, as DNA: TGTGCCAGCAGCTTGGAGGTGACTAAAGAGACCCAGTACTTC. This translates into CASSLEVTKETQYF.